These 22 T cell receptor beta chains were all obtained from the same sample, sequenced in a study of T cell repertoires in cytomegalovirus infection (dated by TCRdb to between 2019 and 2020). Instrument on record: Illumina HiSeq 1500. TCRdb handled the public reads itself, with Q25 trimming in fastp and clone calling in MiXCR, and kept productive beta chains. Rows with a matching CDR3 protein are joined into one entry that keeps the most common DNA and genes. The sample table shows about 830,000 distinct CDR3 sequences, and around a third are seen once. The ten largest clones capture around 11% of the sample. These receptors have no known antigen. The treatment or condition label for this specimen denotes: in vitro stimulation with specific CMV peptide epitopes to enrich CMV-specific T cells. The specimen was cultured CD8+ T cells from PBMCs, collected from culture after CMV antigen stimulation. Receptors originate from a human donor in good health (CMV status not recorded). Some clones in this sample may be carry-over from other donors' samples.

V usage is TRBV7-6 and J usage is TRBJ2-1; the D is unclear. Trimming took off 2 bases at V and 4 bases at J, with 15 bases between the two ends. Germline V gene sequence: CDR1 SGHVS, CDR2 FNYEAQ. This CDR3 spans 16 amino acids. In DNA, the CDR3 is TGTGCCAGCAGCTTACTGACCGTCGTGGGGTACAATGAGCAGTTCTTC. This codes for CASSLLTVVGYNEQFF.

The V gene is TRBV6-5, the J gene TRBJ2-1; D is uncertain. This CDR3 contains 16 residues. The germline V gene encodes CDR1 MNHEY and CDR2 SVGAGI. The V end lost 1 base, the J end lost 0 bases, and 10 bases lay between the germline ends. The CDR3 region is CASSYLAASSYNEQFF. For the CDR3, the DNA is TGTGCCAGCAGTTACTTGGCGGCTAGCTCCTACAATGAGCAGTTCTTC.

A few counts support this clonotype. The chain links TRBV12-3 or TRBV12-4 to TRBJ1-1, with no clear D. V dropped 11 bases and J dropped 6 bases, with 16 bases sitting between them. The CDR3 is 12 residues long. CDR3 protein: CACRVGLAEAFF. In DNA, the CDR3 is TGTGCCTGCCGGGTGGGGTTGGCTGAAGCTTTCTTT.

This clonotype has more than one count but fewer than ten. This chain uses TRBV4-1 with TRBJ1-4; D gene ambiguous. Trimming shortened V by 3 bases and J by 8 bases, and 7 bases separated the two germline ends. The length of the CDR3 is 12 residues. CDR1 and CDR2 from the germline V gene are MGHRA and YSYEKL. CDR3 in DNA: TGCGCCAGCAGCCACCTAGGGGAAAAACTGTTTTTT. Translated, it gives CASSHLGEKLFF.

The chain is built from TRBV7-9 and TRBJ1-1; D is perhaps TRBD1 (5 bases). V was trimmed by 1 base and J by 4 bases, leaving 16 bases between them. The CDR3 has 16 amino acids. Germline V gene lookup returns CDR1 SEHNR and CDR2 FQNEAQ (reference sequence). In nucleotides, the CDR3 is TGTGCCAGCAGCTTAGTGGGTGGGGGGACGGGCACTGAAGCTTTCTTT. Translated: CASSLVGGGTGTEAFF.

About this clonotype itself: Mismatch with germline at one junction end may stem from a read error. The rearrangement links TRBV7-9 to TRBJ2-1; D not resolved. Germline V gene sequence: CDR1 SEHNR, CDR2 FQNEAQ (reference sequence). The CDR3 consists of 14 residues. CDR3: CANSLGGSYNEQFF. The CDR3, as DNA: TGTGCCAACAGCTTAGGCGGTTCTTACAATGAGCAGTTCTTC.

The rearrangement links TRBV6-2 or TRBV6-3 to TRBJ2-1, with a tentative D call TRBD2 (6 bases). Trimming pared 5 bases from V and 4 bases from J, leaving 12 bases between. Per germline, CDR1 MNHEY and CDR2 SVGEGT. CDR3 length: 14 amino acids. The CDR3 region is CASSTFGSYNEQFF. In DNA, the CDR3 is TGTGCCAGCAGTACTTTCGGGAGTTACAATGAGCAGTTCTTC.

The V gene is TRBV5-5, the J gene TRBJ1-2; D ambiguous. The CDR3 totals 14 residues. Germline V gene data show CDR1 as SGHKS and CDR2 as YYEKEE (reference sequence). With 4 bases removed from V and 5 bases from J, the gap between germline ends came to 15 bases. CDR3 nucleotides: TGTGCCAGCAGCCTTCCGTCAGAGTCTTATGGCTACACCTTC. Translated: CASSLPSESYGYTF.

The chain uses TRBV5-4 and TRBJ2-7; tentatively, D is TRBD1 or TRBD2 (5 bases each). V was cut by 3 bases and J by 6 bases, with 13 bases left in between. CDR1 is SGHNT, CDR2 YYREEE, per germline (reference sequence). There are 13 residues in the CDR3. The CDR3 is CASSSRDPIEQYF. In nucleotides, the CDR3 is TGTGCCAGCAGCTCCCGGGACCCCATCGAGCAGTACTTC.

This clonotype has only a few counts. The CDR3 sequence: CASTAPASGGPGETQYF. CDR3 nucleotide sequence: TGTGCCAGCACCGCCCCCGCTAGCGGGGGGCCGGGAGAGACCCAGTACTTC. The chain carries TRBV25-1 and TRBJ2-5; 11 positions match TRBD2. Germline V gene sequence: CDR1 MGHDK, CDR2 SYGVNS. The J segment lost 4 bases and the V segment lost 7 bases, leaving 14 bases of the junction unmatched. The CDR3 covers 17 residues.

This clonotype has more than one count but fewer than ten. V usage is TRBV19 and J usage is TRBJ2-1; D unresolved. V was pared by 3 bases and J by 4 bases, with 13 bases between. Per the germline V gene, CDR1 is LNHDA and CDR2 is SQIVND (reference sequence). This CDR3 has 15 amino acids. The CDR3: CASSIRPADYNEQFF. The CDR3 DNA reads TGTGCCAGTAGTATTCGGCCAGCCGATTACAATGAGCAGTTCTTC.

This clonotype was found many times. The chain combines TRBV12-3 or TRBV12-4 with TRBJ2-7; D may be TRBD1 (5 bases). V lost 4 bases to trimming and J lost 2 bases, with 9 bases between them. This CDR3 spans 13 amino acids. DNA for the CDR3: TGTGCCAGCAGTTCCGACAGCACCTACGAGCAGTACTTC. This gives the protein CASSSDSTYEQYF.

This sequence joins TRBV6-2 or TRBV6-3 and TRBJ2-7, with D maybe TRBD1 (5 bases). With 6 bases removed from V and 0 bases from J, the gap between germline ends came to 12 bases. The CDR3 has 14 amino acids. Per the germline V gene, CDR1 is MNHEY and CDR2 is SVGEGT. The CDR3 here is CASRPTVNSYEQYV. As DNA, the CDR3 is TGTGCCAGCAGACCGACAGTAAACTCCTACGAGCAGTACGTC.

The chain combines TRBV7-9 with TRBJ1-1, with 9 bases identical to TRBD1. The germline CDR1 and CDR2 sequences are SEHNR and FQNEAQ (reference sequence). V dropped 5 bases and J dropped 5; count of bases not matched to a gene: 6. The CDR3 contains 14 residues. CDR3 nucleotide sequence: TGTGCCAGCAGCCCCCGGACAGGGGAAACTGAAGCTTTCTTT. Protein sequence: CASSPRTGETEAFF.

Note on this clonotype: This may be a read error, as it is one base from a much larger clone. The rearrangement uses TRBV7-9 and TRBJ2-3; 10 bases are a match to TRBD2. This CDR3 region has 16 residues. Per germline, CDR1 SEHNR and CDR2 FQNEAQ (reference sequence). Trimming removed 1 base from V and 2 bases from J; junction bases left unmatched: 3. CDR3 coding DNA: TGTGCCAGCAGCTTAGGGCTAGCGGGGGCCACAGATACGCAGTATTTT. Its protein product is CASSLGLAGATDTQYF. Full variable domain (rest looked up from reference TRBV7-9 and TRBJ2-3): DTGVSQNPRHKITKRGQNVTFRCDPISEHNRLYWYRQTLGQGPEFLTYFQNEAQLEKSRLLSDRFSAERPKGSFSTLEIQRTEQGDSAMYLCASSLGLAGATDTQYFGPGTRLTVL.

The sample holds many counts of this clonotype. This rearrangement joins TRBV7-9 to TRBJ2-5; 7 bases line up with TRBD1. Per the germline V gene, CDR1 is SEHNR and CDR2 is FQNEAQ (reference sequence). The CDR3 sequence is 16 residues long. With 7 bases clipped from V and 3 bases from J, the junction kept 14 bases outside the gene matches. The CDR3 sequence: CASIPAQRQGKETQYF. DNA of the CDR3: TGTGCCAGCATCCCGGCCCAGAGACAGGGAAAAGAGACCCAGTACTTC.

The chain combines TRBV13 with TRBJ2-1; 10 nucleotides align to TRBD1. Germline V gene lookup returns CDR1 PRHDT and CDR2 FYEKMQ (reference sequence). V dropped 0 bases and J dropped 8; count of bases not matched to a gene: 7. The CDR3 runs to 16 residues. CDR3 sequence: CASSLGDRGNGYEQFF. The CDR3 DNA follows: TGTGCCAGCAGCTTAGGGGACAGGGGGAATGGCTATGAGCAGTTCTTC.

This clonotype has a handful of counts. The chain joins TRBV20-1 to TRBJ2-7; 10 nucleotides match TRBD2. CDR3 size: 14 residues. Germline CDR1 is DFQATT and CDR2 is SNEGSKA (reference sequence). V lost 2 bases, J lost 3 bases, and 4 bases stayed unmatched. DNA for the CDR3: TGCAGTGCTAGACGGTCTAGCGGGGGCTACGAGCAGTACTTC. Translation gives CSARRSSGGYEQYF.

This clonotype was counted ten times or more. The V gene is TRBV7-8, the J gene TRBJ2-7, with 10 bases fitting TRBD1. V dropped 5 bases and J dropped 6; count of bases not matched to a gene: 10. From germline, CDR1 is SGHVS and CDR2 FQNEAQ. The CDR3 is 15 amino acids. DNA of the CDR3: TGTGCCAGCAGCCAGCGAGGGACAGGGGTAGGCGAGCAGTACTTC. Translating gives CASSQRGTGVGEQYF. Complete variable domain (other parts from reference TRBV7-8 and TRBJ2-7): GAGVSQSPRYKVAKRGQDVALRCDPISGHVSLFWYQQALGQGPEFLTYFQNEAQLDKSGLPSDRFFAERPEGSVSTLKIQRTQQEDSAVYLCASSQRGTGVGEQYFGPGTRLTVT.

The chain recombines TRBV2 with TRBJ1-5, with a tentative D call TRBD1 (5 bases). Germline CDR1 and CDR2: SNHLY and FYNNEI. Deletions cut 3 bases from V and 7 bases from J, with 16 bases between. The CDR3 spans 15 residues. The CDR3 sequence is CASSDRWGVGQPQHF. The CDR3 region has the DNA TGTGCCAGCAGTGACAGATGGGGGGTGGGACAGCCCCAGCATTTT.

The chain is built from TRBV20-1 and TRBJ1-1; 8 bases fit TRBD1. The V gene's germline CDR1 is DFQATT and CDR2 SNEGSKA (reference sequence). Unmatched junction bases numbered 12, after V lost 4 bases and J lost 8 bases. CDR3 size: 14 residues. The CDR3 DNA reads TGCAGTGCTACCCGGACAGGGTACGGCCCGGAAGCTTTCTTT. Translated: CSATRTGYGPEAFF.

This rearrangement joins TRBV15 to TRBJ1-1, with unresolved D. The length of the CDR3 is 17 residues. Germline V gene data show CDR1 as LNHNV and CDR2 as YYDKDF (reference sequence). Trimming removed 4 bases at V and 3 bases at J, with 21 bases between. DNA for the CDR3: TGTGCCACCAGCATAGACCCACCCGGGAGGGAGGACACTGAAGCTTTCTTT. It specifies CATSIDPPGREDTEAFF.